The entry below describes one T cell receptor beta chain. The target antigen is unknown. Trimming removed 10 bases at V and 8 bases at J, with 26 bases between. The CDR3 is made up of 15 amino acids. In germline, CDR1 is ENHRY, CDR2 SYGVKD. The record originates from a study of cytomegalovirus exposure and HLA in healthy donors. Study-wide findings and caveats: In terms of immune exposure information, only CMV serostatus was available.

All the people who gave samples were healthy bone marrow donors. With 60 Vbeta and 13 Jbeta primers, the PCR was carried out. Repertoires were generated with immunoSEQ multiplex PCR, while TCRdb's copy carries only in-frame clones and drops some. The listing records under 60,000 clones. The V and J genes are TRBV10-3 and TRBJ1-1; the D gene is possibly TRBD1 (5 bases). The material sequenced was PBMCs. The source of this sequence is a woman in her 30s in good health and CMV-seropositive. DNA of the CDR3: TGTGCCACTCAAGTGCCCGGGGGGGTGAGGGGAGAAGCTTTCTTT. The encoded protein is CATQVPGGVRGEAFF.